This T cell receptor beta chain appears in the sequencing data of a study of CXCR3-negative and CXCR3-positive naive CD8 T cells. The authors made the TRB cDNA libraries by 5' RACE using UMI labels. TCRdb re-analyzed the 5' RACE reads; it lists each CDR3 protein once, without DNA. This sample's table has over 100,000 distinct CDR3 sequences. Germline V CDR1 and CDR2: ENHRY, SYGVKD. The CDR3 contains 13 residues. The sample was naive CXCR3- CD8+ T cells from blood. The subset here: CD45RO-CCR7+CD27+CD95- naive CD8+ T cells lacking CXCR3 (TNR3-). This sequence joins TRBV10-3 and TRBJ2-7; the D call of TRBD1 rests on TCRdb alone, since no DNA is present to check it. This receptor was identified in a human donor in good health. Some clones in this sample may be carry-over from other donors' samples. CDR3 region: CAIGTALSYEQYF.